The present T cell receptor beta chain was sequenced within a study of shared clonotypes between healthy human individuals. About the study: Researchers assigned three CD4 naive, three CD4 memory, two CD8 naive and one CD8 memory plate to each donor.

Profiling relied on immunoSEQ multiplex PCR, and the TCRdb table lists in-frame clones only, not all of them. The table shows 900,000 to 1,200,000 clones, with more than 75% occurring only once. This clone was seen only a few times. The receptor's source is a man younger than 35 in good health. Some clones in this sample may be carry-over from other donors' samples. Sequenced: memory CD4+ T cells from PBMCs. Subset given: CD45RA-negative fraction.

The CDR3 protein is CASSGQTEHSQPQHF. In DNA, the CDR3 is TGTGCCAGCAGTGGGCAGACAGAGCATAGTCAGCCCCAGCATTTT. The V gene is TRBV6-1, the J gene TRBJ1-5; D possibly corresponds to TRBD1 (5 bases). The V end was cut by 4 bases, the J end by 6 bases, with 16 bases between. The length of the CDR3 is 15 residues. Germline V gives CDR1 MNHNS, CDR2 SASEGT.